This is a list of T cell receptor beta chains from one sample in a study of beta chain features in type 1 diabetes. The data were produced by immunoSEQ multiplex PCR, yet TCRdb's version contains in-frame clones alone and is incomplete. The sample records under 300,000 clones, 25% to 35% being singletons. The sequenced sample was central memory CD4+ T cells from blood. These receptor sequences come from a man in his thirties or forties in good health. The CDR3 runs from the conserved cysteine through the conserved F or W. D genes are given only for firm matches. Expanded clones get a size class; other rows say once, few or many, or leave the size out.

v_gene,len,d_gene,j_gene,abundance,CDR3nt,CDR3aa
TRBV4-2,16,.,TRBJ2-3,many,TGTGCCAGCAGCCCAGGAATGACGGGTGGCGAGGATACGCAGTATTTT,CASSPGMTGGEDTQYF
TRBV7-8,10,.,TRBJ2-5,.,TGTGCCAGCAGCTTAGAGACCCAGTACTTC,CASSLETQYF
TRBV30,13,.,TRBJ1-5,.,TGTGCCTGCTCTACCGGGGGAAATCAGCCCCAGCATTTT,CACSTGGNQPQHF
TRBV6-6,15,.,TRBJ2-3,.,TGTGCCAGCAGTTACTCGAGCGGGAGCACAGATACGCAGTATTTT,CASSYSSGSTDTQYF
TRBV11-2,16,TRBD1,TRBJ2-3,few,TGTGCCAGCAGCTCTACCAGGGGGCAGCACACAGATACGCAGTATTTT,CASSSTRGQHTDTQYF
TRBV7-2,13,.,TRBJ2-7,.,TGTGCCAGCAGCCCGGGGAACCTCTACGAGCAGTACTTC,CASSPGNLYEQYF
TRBV6-5,12,.,TRBJ2-1,.,TGTGCCAGCTCCTCCTCGAACCATGAGCAGTTCTTC,CASSSSNHEQFF
TRBV5-1,15,TRBD2,TRBJ2-1,few,TGCGCCAGCAGCTTGGATGCGGGAGCGGGCAATGAGCAGTTCTTC,CASSLDAGAGNEQFF
TRBV12-2,17,.,TRBJ2-2,few,TGTGCAAGTGCCCCGTGGCTAGCGGGAGAAGTGGCCGGGGAGCTGTTTTTT,CASAPWLAGEVAGELFF
TRBV30,15,.,TRBJ2-7,.,TGTGCCTGGAGCTTAGGCTCGGGATCCTTTTACGAGCAGTACTTC,CAWSLGSGSFYEQYF
TRBV7-2,14,.,TRBJ1-5,few,TGTGCCAGCAGCTTACGCCAGGGCAATCAGCCCCAGCATTTT,CASSLRQGNQPQHF
TRBV4-2,16,.,TRBJ2-2,few,TGTGCCAGCAGCCAGAACTCTTTGACCGTCACCGGGGAGCTGTTTTTT,CASSQNSLTVTGELFF
TRBV10-3,14,.,TRBJ2-7,few,TGTGCCATCTGGCCCGGGGACGGAGCCTACGAGCAGTACTTC,CAIWPGDGAYEQYF
TRBV4-1,15,.,TRBJ2-1,.,TGCGCCAGCAGCCAAGGGGGGCAATCGAGGAATGAGCAGTTCTTC,CASSQGGQSRNEQFF
TRBV7-9,14,.,TRBJ2-7,few,TGTGCCAGCAGCCCATCCATAGGGGCGGGCGAGCAGTACTTC,CASSPSIGAGEQYF